This TCR beta chain appears in the sequencing data of a study of identical twins. TCRdb reanalysed the 5' RACE reads using MiXCR and keeps one entry per CDR3 protein. The table records just under 550,000 distinct CDR3 sequences, approximately 16% of them present only once. There are a few counts of this clonotype. J lost 2 bases, V lost 3 bases, and 6 bases had no gene match. Germline V CDR1 and CDR2: PRHDT, FYEKMQ (reference sequence). The CDR3 runs to 16 residues. This sample also appeared in a second study, on yellow fever vaccine responses in identical twins.

The specimen sequenced was CD4+ T cells sorted from blood. This TCR derives from a woman under 30 in good health. This chain uses TRBV13 with TRBJ2-1; TRBD2 matches 8 bases. For the CDR3, the DNA is TGTGCCAGCAGCTTTCGGGGGCGGGAGGCCTACAATGAGCAGTTCTTC. Its protein product is CASSFRGREAYNEQFF.